Listed below are T cell receptor beta chains from one sample, sequenced in a study of molecular identifiers for immune sequencing clone quantification. TCRdb re-called the PCR reads with MiXCR, one entry per CDR3 protein. The table lists a few hundred thousand distinct CDR3 sequences, about a fifth of them singletons. The sequenced sample was naive CD8+ T cells from blood, with Jurkat cell RNA spiked in. The receptors stem from a human donor in good health. Some libraries in this study had Jurkat cell RNA spiked in. The CDR3 runs from the conserved cysteine through the conserved F or W. D genes are given only for firm matches. For some rows the clone size is stated as once, few or many, or as a class when expanded; others skip it.

>TRBJ1-1|many|-|TRBV6-2/TRBV6-3
TGTGCCAGCAGTTACCACCAGGGTCGAGAGACTGAAGCTTTCTTT
CASSYHQGRETEAFF
>TRBJ2-1|-|TRBD2|TRBV11-2
TGTGCCAGCAGCTCACATAGCGGGGCGGGGAATGAGCAGTTCTTC
CASSSHSGAGNEQFF
>TRBJ2-7|few|-|TRBV7-2
TGTGCCAGCAGCTTTCTCATCCCATACGAGCAGTACTTC
CASSFLIPYEQYF
>TRBJ2-2|many|-|TRBV9
TGTGCCAGCAGCGAGTCCGAGCGGAGAGGTAACACCGGGGAGCTGTTTTTT
CASSESERRGNTGELFF
>TRBJ2-3|few|-|TRBV4-1
TGCGCCAGCAGCCAGTCAACAGGGCTTTTATCAGATACGCAGTATTTT
CASSQSTGLLSDTQYF
>TRBJ2-5|many|-|TRBV30
TGTGCCTGGAGTGTACGATCGGCAGGAAAGTACTTC
CAWSVRSAGKYF
>TRBJ2-1|-|-|TRBV3-2
TGTGCCAGCAGCCAAGATTGTCTAGCGTGCAATGAGCAGTTCTTC
CASSQDCLACNEQFF
>TRBJ2-5|many|-|TRBV7-9
TGTGCCAGCAGCCTGATATATCTTCTAAACCAAGAGACCCAGTACTTC
CASSLIYLLNQETQYF
>TRBJ2-1|-|TRBD2|TRBV20-1
TGCAGTGCTAGATCGACTAGCGGGAGAACGAATGAGCAGTTCTTC
CSARSTSGRTNEQFF
>TRBJ2-1|-|TRBD1|TRBV5-1
TGCGCCAGCAGCTTGGGACAGGGGGCGCTTGATGAGCAGTTCTTC
CASSLGQGALDEQFF
>TRBJ1-4|many|-|TRBV2
TGTGCCAGCACCTGGGGACAAGAAAAACTGTTTTTT
CASTWGQEKLFF
>TRBJ2-3|-|-|TRBV18
TGTGCCAGCTCACCACCGGAGGAGACCACAGATACGCAGTATTTT
CASSPPEETTDTQYF
>TRBJ2-7|few|TRBD1|TRBV12-3/TRBV12-4
TGTGCCAGCAGACCTGACAGGGTACCCCATTTGGAGCAGTACTTC
CASRPDRVPHLEQYF
>TRBJ2-1|many|TRBD2|TRBV7-6
TGTGCCAGCAGCTTAAAGGGCACTAGCGAGTACAATGAGCAGTTCTTC
CASSLKGTSEYNEQFF
>TRBJ1-1|many|-|TRBV4-1
TGCGCCAGCAGCCAAATCGGCCCACTGAACACTGAAGCTTTCTTT
CASSQIGPLNTEAFF
>TRBJ2-3|few|TRBD2|TRBV20-1
TGCAGTGCGCCTGAAGGGACTAGCGGAGTAGGGGCTAGCACAGATACGCAGTATTTT
CSAPEGTSGVGASTDTQYF
>TRBJ2-2|-|TRBD2|TRBV12-3/TRBV12-4
TGTGCCAGCAGCAGAGAGAGCGGGGAGAACACCGGGGAGCTGTTTTTT
CASSRESGENTGELFF
>TRBJ2-3|many|-|TRBV19
TGTGCCAGTAGCATAGAGTACAGGAGCACAGATACGCAGTATTTT
CASSIEYRSTDTQYF
>TRBJ2-3|few|TRBD1|TRBV28
TGTGCCAGCAGCCTAATGACAGGGACAGATACGCAGTATTTT
CASSLMTGTDTQYF
>TRBJ2-5|many|-|TRBV4-1
TGCGCCAGCAGCCAAGATTTGGGGCAACAAGAGACCCAGTACTTC
CASSQDLGQQETQYF
>TRBJ2-6|-|TRBD1|TRBV29-1
TGCAGCGCCGTCGACAGGGCTGGGGCCAACGTCCTGACTTTC
CSAVDRAGANVLTF
>TRBJ2-3|-|TRBD2|TRBV5-6
TGTGCCAGCATCGTAGCGGGGGGTAGCACAGATACGCAGTATTTT
CASIVAGGSTDTQYF
>TRBJ2-5|-|TRBD1|TRBV11-2
TGTGCCAGCAGCCATTTATCGAGGACAGGAGACCTCGGTCGAGAGACCCAGTACTTC
CASSHLSRTGDLGRETQYF
>TRBJ1-4|many|-|TRBV7-9
TGTGCCAGCAGCTCGGAGACTCCAGCTAATGAAAAACTGTTTTTT
CASSSETPANEKLFF
>TRBJ2-1|few|-|TRBV5-6
TGTGCCAGCAGCTTGGCCCAGAGCTCCTACAATGAGCAGTTCTTC
CASSLAQSSYNEQFF
>TRBJ1-4|-|-|TRBV7-2
TGTGCCAGCAGCTTAGTAGGCGGGAAGCGGGAAAAACTGTTTTTT
CASSLVGGKREKLFF
>TRBJ2-1|many|-|TRBV6-2/TRBV6-3
TGTGCCAGCAGCCTTGGTTTTAGCTCCTACAATGAGCAGTTCTTC
CASSLGFSSYNEQFF
>TRBJ2-3|many|-|TRBV6-2/TRBV6-3
TGTGCCAGCAGTTGGCTTAGCACAGATACGCAGTATTTT
CASSWLSTDTQYF
>TRBJ2-6|-|TRBD1|TRBV4-3
TGCGCCAGCAGCCCTGACCGGACAGGGGGCTCTGGGGCCGACGTCCTGACTTTC
CASSPDRTGGSGADVLTF
>TRBJ2-3|-|-|TRBV20-1
TGCAGTGCTAAACAGACAAGGACGTACACAGATACGCAGTATTTT
CSAKQTRTYTDTQYF
>TRBJ2-6|-|-|TRBV27
TGTGCCAGCAGAGAGGTTGGGGCCAACGTCCTGACTTTC
CASREVGANVLTF
>TRBJ1-5|many|-|TRBV4-3
TGCGCCAGCAGCCAAGACGGTTGGGGTCAGCCCCAGCATTTT
CASSQDGWGQPQHF
>TRBJ2-6|many|-|TRBV7-9
TGTGCCAGCAGCTCACTATATCCGGGACAAGTCCTCTCTGGGGCCAACGTCCTGACTTTC
CASSSLYPGQVLSGANVLTF
>TRBJ2-5|many|TRBD2|TRBV28
TGTGCCAGCAGTTTGCTAGCGGGGTTCCAAGAGACCCAGTACTTC
CASSLLAGFQETQYF
>TRBJ2-7|many|TRBD2|TRBV7-9
TGTGCCAGCGGGCGATCTAGCGGGGGGTACGAGCAGTACTTC
CASGRSSGGYEQYF
>TRBJ2-3|many|-|TRBV12-3/TRBV12-4
TGTGCCAGCACCAACCCTGATCCGAGGGGGTCCACAGATACGCAGTATTTT
CASTNPDPRGSTDTQYF
>TRBJ1-6|few|-|TRBV19
TGTGCCAGTAGTAACGAAGACTACGATAATTCACCCCTCCACTTT
CASSNEDYDNSPLHF
>TRBJ2-2|few|-|TRBV4-1
TGCGCCAGCAGCCTAGACCACGCGAACACCGGGGAGCTGTTTTTT
CASSLDHANTGELFF
>TRBJ1-5|many|-|TRBV12-3/TRBV12-4
TGTGCCAGCAGTTCCGAATCTTATCAAAGCCAGCATTTT
CASSSESYQSQHF
>TRBJ2-5|few|TRBD2|TRBV5-1
TGCGCCAGCAGCAGAAGGGGACTAGCGGGAATCCAAGAGACCCAGTACTTC
CASSRRGLAGIQETQYF
>TRBJ2-1|-|-|TRBV12-3/TRBV12-4
TGTGCCAGCAGTAATCACATCAATGAGCAGTTCTTC
CASSNHINEQFF
>TRBJ2-4|-|TRBD1|TRBV20-1
TGCAGTGTTAGAGGAGAAGGACAGGGGTCCTTGGACATTCAGTACTTC
CSVRGEGQGSLDIQYF
>TRBJ2-1|many|TRBD2|TRBV27
TGTGCCAGCAGTTTAACTAGCGGGGGGCCTTATGGGCAGTTCTTC
CASSLTSGGPYGQFF
>TRBJ1-1|few|TRBD1|TRBV12-3/TRBV12-4
TGTGCCAGCAGTTTCAGTATTACGCGCAGGGGGCCCTGGGGGAACACTGAAGCTTTCTTT
CASSFSITRRGPWGNTEAFF
>TRBJ1-1|few|TRBD1|TRBV4-1
TGCGCCAGCAGCGGGCAGGGGGGATGGAGAACTGAAGCTTTCTTT
CASSGQGGWRTEAFF
>TRBJ2-3|many|-|TRBV4-1
TGCGCCAGCAGCCAGGGGGGCACGGGCACAGATACGCAGTATTTT
CASSQGGTGTDTQYF
>TRBJ2-7|-|-|TRBV6-2/TRBV6-3
TGTGCCAGCAGTTACGGCCAGGAGCTTTTGGGGGAGCAGTACTTC
CASSYGQELLGEQYF
>TRBJ1-1|few|-|TRBV28
TGTGCCAGCAGTTCACACAGGGTGACGGCCGGCACTGAAGCTTTCTTT
CASSSHRVTAGTEAFF
>TRBJ2-1|-|TRBD1|TRBV19
TGTGCCAGTATGACAGGGGATCACAATGAGCAGTTCTTC
CASMTGDHNEQFF
>TRBJ2-3|many|TRBD2|TRBV7-9
TGTGCCAGCAGCCCCATGGGACTAGCGTCGACAGATACGCAGTATTTT
CASSPMGLASTDTQYF
>TRBJ1-5|few|TRBD1|TRBV6-2/TRBV6-3
TGTGCCAGCAGTTACTCGACGGGACAGCTAAATCAGCCCCAGCATTTT
CASSYSTGQLNQPQHF
>TRBJ1-1|many|-|TRBV6-2/TRBV6-3
TGTGCCAGCAGTTACTGGGAGACTGAAGCTTTCTTT
CASSYWETEAFF
>TRBJ1-1|many|-|TRBV6-1
TGTGCCAGCAGTGAAGGACGAACCGCCACTGAAGCTTTCTTT
CASSEGRTATEAFF
>TRBJ2-5|many|-|TRBV4-3
TGCGCCAGCAGCCAAGATTTTGCTGAGACCCAGTACTTC
CASSQDFAETQYF
>TRBJ1-5|few|TRBD1|TRBV6-1
TGTGCCAGCAGTGAATACAGGGGGCCGGGTCAGCCCCAGCATTTT
CASSEYRGPGQPQHF
>TRBJ2-1|-|-|TRBV7-9
TGTGCCAGCAGCTTAGGTCAGGGCGTCAGGAATGAGCAGTTCTTC
CASSLGQGVRNEQFF
>TRBJ2-2|-|-|TRBV24-1
TGTGCCACCAGTGATTTCTACGACAGTGGCACCGGGGGGCTGTTTTTT
CATSDFYDSGTGGLFF
>TRBJ1-3|few|-|TRBV6-1
TGTGCCAGCAGTGGATCCGGGCACTCTGGAAACACCATATATTTT
CASSGSGHSGNTIYF
>TRBJ2-5|many|-|TRBV14
TGTGCCAGCAGCCAAGATCCTGGCGGGAACAGCGAAGCCCAGTACTTC
CASSQDPGGNSEAQYF